This entry features one T cell receptor beta chain sequence. What it recognizes is unknown. The data are from a study of T cell responses to AZD1222 COVID-19 vaccine. TCRdb keeps only in-frame clones here, not all; method: immunoSEQ multiplex PCR. The repertoire has about 140,000 clones, 92% of them found once; the top ten carry 4%. Germline CDR1 SGHRS, CDR2 YFSETQ. Trimming removed 0 bases from V and 3 bases from J, with 19 bases in between. This CDR3 has 18 residues. Study-wide points: Vaccine-associated CD4 TCRs spanned spike, dominant at 160-218 and 743-854. After the peak T cell response, and only then, were repertoires sampled.

The rearrangement uses TRBV5-1 and TRBJ2-4; D is unresolved. The clonotype originates from an adult who received the AZD1222 COVID-19 vaccine. The sample in question was peripheral blood, obtained 28 days after the second AZD1222 dose. The CDR3 nucleotides are TGCGCCAGCAGCTTGGGGCCGGTGGACGCCAGGATCAAAAACATTCAGTACTTC. Protein: CASSLGPVDARIKNIQYF.